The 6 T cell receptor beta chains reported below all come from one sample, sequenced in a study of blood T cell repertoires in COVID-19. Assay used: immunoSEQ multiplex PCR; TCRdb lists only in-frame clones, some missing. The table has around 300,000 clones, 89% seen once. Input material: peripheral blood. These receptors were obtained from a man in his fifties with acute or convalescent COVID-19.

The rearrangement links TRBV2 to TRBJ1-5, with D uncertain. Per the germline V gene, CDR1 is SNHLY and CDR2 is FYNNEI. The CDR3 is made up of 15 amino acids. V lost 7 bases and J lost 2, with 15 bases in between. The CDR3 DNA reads TGTGCCAGCACCGCTGGGCCCGGGGGCAATCAGCCCCAGCATTTT. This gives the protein CASTAGPGGNQPQHF.

The CDR3 region has the DNA TGTGCCTGGAGTGTGGACGGGTTTATCGGGGGGGCATCCTACAATGAGCAGTTCTTC. This sequence encodes CAWSVDGFIGGASYNEQFF. This sequence joins TRBV30 and TRBJ2-1; 8 nucleotides align to TRBD2. This CDR3 has 19 amino acids. CDR1 and CDR2 from the germline V gene are GTSNPN and SVGIG (reference sequence). V lost 0 bases to trimming and J lost 1 base; unmatched junction nucleotides: 14.

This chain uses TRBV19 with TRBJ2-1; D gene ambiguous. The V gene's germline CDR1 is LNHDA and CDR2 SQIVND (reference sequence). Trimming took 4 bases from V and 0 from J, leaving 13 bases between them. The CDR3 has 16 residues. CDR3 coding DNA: TGTGCCAGTAGTAGAGCAAGTTTAAGCTCCTACAATGAGCAGTTCTTC. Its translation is CASSRASLSSYNEQFF.

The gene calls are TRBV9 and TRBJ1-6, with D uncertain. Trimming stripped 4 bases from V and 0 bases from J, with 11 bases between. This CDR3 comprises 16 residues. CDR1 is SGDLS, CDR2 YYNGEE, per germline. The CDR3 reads CASSPQESSYNSPLHF. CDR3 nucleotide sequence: TGTGCCAGCAGCCCCCAAGAGAGCTCCTATAATTCACCCCTCCACTTT.

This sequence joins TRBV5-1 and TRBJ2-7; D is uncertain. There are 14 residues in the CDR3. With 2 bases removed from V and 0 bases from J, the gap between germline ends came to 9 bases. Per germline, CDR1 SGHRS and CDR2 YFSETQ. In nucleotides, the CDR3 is TGCGCCAGCAGCTTTCGAACTGGCTCCTACGAGCAGTACTTC. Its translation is CASSFRTGSYEQYF.

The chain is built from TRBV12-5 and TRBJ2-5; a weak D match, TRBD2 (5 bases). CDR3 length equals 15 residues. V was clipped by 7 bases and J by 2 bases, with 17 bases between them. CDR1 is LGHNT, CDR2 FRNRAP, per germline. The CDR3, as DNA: TGTGCTAGTGCCCCCGGGGTAGCTGCTCAAGAGACCCAGTACTTC. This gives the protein CASAPGVAAQETQYF.